This TCR beta chain came from a study of patients and donors after allogeneic stem cell transplantation. MiXCR, applied by TCRdb to the RT-PCR reads, yields one record per CDR3 protein. This sample has 150,000 to 250,000 distinct CDR3 sequences, with approximately 41% found just once. Germline values: CDR1 MNHNY, CDR2 SVGAGI (reference sequence). The CDR3 runs to 16 residues. Trimming at V came to 7 bases and at J to 4 bases, leaving 13 bases not matched to a gene. In its sample, this clonotype was seen a few times. The source material was blood, either unsorted or a sorted T cell fraction (not recorded which). This rearrangement joins TRBV6-6 to TRBJ2-7; TRBD1 agrees at 10 bases. The TCR originated in a human donor who was either an allogeneic HSCT recipient or a stem cell or donor lymphocyte infusion donor (not recorded which). It is not recorded whose cells these are; they may come from a transplant donor. CDR3 in DNA: TGTGCCAGCACCGGGACAGGGGAGGGTAGCGGGTACGAGCAGTACTTC. It codes for CASTGTGEGSGYEQYF.